Presented here are 21 T cell receptor beta chains from one specimen sequenced in a study of blood T cell repertoires in COVID-19. This table comes from immunoSEQ multiplex PCR, and its TCRdb copy is limited to in-frame clones, with some not included. The sample holds 90,000 or so clones, 85% to 90% seen once. What was sequenced was peripheral blood. Receptor source: a man aged 55 to 70 with acute or convalescent COVID-19.

DNA for the CDR3: TGTGCCAGCAGAACCGGGGAGGGTGGGACAGATACGCAGTATTTT. Amino acids: CASRTGEGGTDTQYF. The gene calls are TRBV7-2 and TRBJ2-3; 7 bases are shared with TRBD2. J was trimmed by 3 bases and V by 6 bases; bases with no gene match: 9. This CDR3 is 15 amino acids long. The germline V gene has CDR1 SGHTA and CDR2 FQGNSA.

This chain's CDR3 is CAWSKVAGGHSSSYNEQFF. The CDR3 bases are TGTGCCTGGAGTAAGGTAGCGGGGGGGCACTCTAGCTCCTACAATGAGCAGTTCTTC. The rearrangement uses TRBV30 and TRBJ2-1; 11 nucleotides agree with TRBD2. Germline lookup yields CDR1 GTSNPN and CDR2 SVGIG (reference sequence). This CDR3 has 19 amino acids. With 2 bases clipped from V and 0 bases from J, the junction kept 12 bases outside the gene matches.

The chain is built from TRBV18 and TRBJ2-6; 10 positions match TRBD1. The CDR3 spans 19 residues. After removal of 5 bases from V and 2 bases from J, the junction contained 12 bases not matched to a gene. Germline V gene lookup returns CDR1 KGHSH and CDR2 LQKENI. CDR3 bases: TGTGCCAGCTCAGAACTGGACAGGGGGGGAATCCCTGGGGCCAACGTCCTGACTTTC. This encodes CASSELDRGGIPGANVLTF.

This rearrangement joins TRBV19 to TRBJ2-1; D perhaps matches TRBD1 (6 bases). The V gene lost 0 bases and the J gene lost 3 bases, with 12 bases spanning the gap. The CDR3 length is 16 residues. Germline V gene lookup returns CDR1 LNHDA and CDR2 SQIVND (reference sequence). CDR3 in amino acids: CASSIEGRQVYNEQFF. Here the CDR3 DNA reads TGTGCCAGTAGTATAGAGGGCAGACAGGTCTACAATGAGCAGTTCTTC.

The V call is TRBV30, the J call TRBJ2-7; D is perhaps TRBD1 (6 bases). CDR3 length: 12 residues. V gave up 2 bases and J gave up 2 bases, with 7 bases separating them. Germline loops: CDR1 GTSNPN, CDR2 SVGIG (reference sequence). The CDR3 nucleotides read TGTGCCTGGAGTCGGGACACCTACGAGCAGTACTTC. This codes for CAWSRDTYEQYF.

The V call is TRBV29-1, the J call TRBJ2-1; D is ambiguous. The CDR3 has 14 residues. The germline V and J ends were trimmed by 3 bases and 5 bases, with 14 bases remaining between them. Looked up from germline, CDR1 is SQVTM and CDR2 is ANQGSEA. The CDR3 DNA reads TGCAGCGTTGATATGAGTAATTTCAACAATGAGCAGTTCTTC. Translating gives CSVDMSNFNNEQFF.

As for this clone: At one of its ends the junction is not consistent with the germline gene, which may arise from a read error. V usage is TRBV5-8 and J usage is TRBJ2-7; 8 positions match TRBD1. This CDR3 has 14 amino acids. The germline V gene encodes CDR1 SGHTS and CDR2 YDEGEE. CDR3 protein: CASSDRTGSSEQYF. As DNA, the CDR3 is TGTGCCAGCAGCGATCGGACAGGGTCCTCCGAGCAGTACTTC.

This clone occurred a few times. This chain links TRBV25-1 with TRBJ2-2, with unresolved D. The CDR3 length is 15 residues. CDR1 MGHDK and CDR2 SYGVNS come from the germline V gene. V dropped 1 base and J dropped 6 bases, with 12 bases sitting between them. CDR3 nucleotides: TGTGCCAGCAGTGAATCGGTAGCCGCCGCCGGGGAGCTGTTTTTT. This codes for CASSESVAAAGELFF.

The V gene is TRBV9, the J gene TRBJ1-1; D unclear. Germline loops: CDR1 SGDLS, CDR2 YYNGEE. The CDR3 contains 13 residues. Trimming shortened V by 0 bases and J by 5 bases, and 8 bases separated the two germline ends. The CDR3 here is CASSVGSGTEAFF. The CDR3 nucleotides read TGTGCCAGCAGCGTAGGAAGCGGTACTGAAGCTTTCTTT.

This chain joins TRBV5-1 and TRBJ2-3; D is possibly TRBD1 (5 bases). Germline values: CDR1 SGHRS, CDR2 YFSETQ. This CDR3 contains 15 residues. Trimming left V 0 bases short and J 2 bases short, with 10 bases between. The CDR3 DNA sequence: TGCGCCAGCAGCTTGGGGGGCCTAATCACAGATACGCAGTATTTT. Translated, it gives CASSLGGLITDTQYF.

V usage is TRBV6-4 and J usage is TRBJ1-1, with D possibly matching TRBD1 (6 bases). V was shortened by 8 bases and J by 1 base, with 11 bases between the two germline ends. This CDR3 is built from 13 residues. CDR1 MRHNA and CDR2 SNTAGT come from the germline V gene. The CDR3 here is CASGADRNTEAFF. CDR3 coding DNA: TGTGCCAGCGGGGCGGACAGGAACACTGAAGCTTTCTTT.

The chain uses TRBV5-1 and TRBJ2-5, with TRBD1 matching 12 bases. J lost 2 bases, V lost 4 bases, and 6 bases had no gene match. CDR1 and CDR2 from the germline V gene are SGHRS and YFSETQ. The CDR3 consists of 16 residues. The CDR3 reads CASSGGTGGYQETQYF. CDR3 bases: TGCGCCAGCAGCGGCGGGACAGGGGGCTATCAAGAGACCCAGTACTTC.

This chain connects TRBV3-1 (or the pseudogene TRBV3-2) to TRBJ2-5; unclear D gene. The CDR3 sequence is 13 residues long. Germline V CDR1 and CDR2: LGHDT, YNNKEL (reference sequence). The germline V and J ends were trimmed by 3 bases and 2 bases, with 7 bases remaining between them. As DNA, the CDR3 is TGTGCCAGCAGCCATAACAGACAAGAGACCCAGTACTTC. This sequence encodes CASSHNRQETQYF.

The V call is TRBV19, the J call TRBJ2-1, with D perhaps TRBD1 (5 bases). The germline V gene encodes CDR1 LNHDA and CDR2 SQIVND (reference sequence). With 1 base removed from V and 1 base from J, the gap between germline ends came to 11 bases. CDR3 length equals 16 residues. The CDR3 is CASSIAGHGSYNEQFF. The CDR3 DNA is TGTGCCAGTAGTATAGCTGGACATGGTTCCTACAATGAGCAGTTCTTC.

V is TRBV7-6 and J is TRBJ2-7; D perhaps matches TRBD2 (5 bases). The CDR3 covers 16 residues. Germline-derived CDR1 and CDR2 are SGHVS and FNYEAQ. V dropped 1 base and J dropped 2 bases, with 15 bases sitting between them. The CDR3 DNA reads as TGTGCCAGCAGCTTAGGCCTGGGCGGACTCCCCTACGAGCAGTACTTC. This translates into CASSLGLGGLPYEQYF.

The chain combines TRBV6-5 with TRBJ1-3, with 7 bases that match TRBD1. Unmatched junction bases numbered 3, after V lost 4 bases and J lost 9 bases. CDR3 length: 12 amino acids. Germline V gene lookup returns CDR1 MNHEY and CDR2 SVGAGI. The CDR3 reads CASSSGGATIYF. The CDR3 DNA sequence: TGTGCCAGCAGTTCAGGGGGAGCCACCATATATTTT.

The CDR3 loop is CASIRGFSNTQYF. The CDR3 nucleotides read TGTGCCAGCATACGGGGGTTTTCGAATACGCAGTATTTT. The chain links TRBV6-5 to TRBJ2-3; TRBD2 might be the D (6 bases). V lost 7 bases, J lost 7 bases, and 15 bases lay in between. CDR1 is MNHEY, CDR2 SVGAGI, per germline. The CDR3 spans 13 residues.

The chain joins TRBV29-1 to TRBJ2-2; no clear D. From germline, CDR1 is SQVTM and CDR2 ANQGSEA. The CDR3 is 13 residues long. V lost 4 bases to trimming and J lost 7 bases, with 13 bases between them. As DNA, the CDR3 is TGCAGCGTTGTGGTGCAGGTCGGCGGGGAGCTGTTTTTT. Translating it yields CSVVVQVGGELFF.

This chain joins TRBV30 and TRBJ2-3; D not certain. The ends were cut back, 0 bases at V and 3 bases at J, with 10 bases in the middle. Germline assignment: CDR1 GTSNPN and CDR2 SVGIG (reference sequence). The length of the CDR3 is 14 residues. CDR3 DNA: TGTGCCTGGAGTGTAGGTAGCAGAACAGATACGCAGTATTTT. This gives the protein CAWSVGSRTDTQYF.

The chain has TRBV30 and TRBJ2-1; 7 nucleotides match TRBD2. Per the germline V gene, CDR1 is GTSNPN and CDR2 is SVGIG (reference sequence). Trimming at V came to 3 bases and at J to 6 bases, leaving 11 bases not matched to a gene. This CDR3 has 15 residues. The CDR3 sequence: CAWSVTSFSTNEQFF. The CDR3 DNA reads TGTGCCTGGAGCGTGACTAGCTTCTCGACCAATGAGCAGTTCTTC.

The chain uses TRBV14 and TRBJ2-3; maybe TRBD1 (6 bases). Deletions cut 6 bases from V and 5 bases from J, with 18 bases between. CDR1 SGHDN and CDR2 FVKESK come from the germline V gene. This CDR3 is built from 15 residues. The CDR3 here is CASSKLAYREDTQYF. CDR3 sequence (DNA): TGTGCCAGCAGTAAATTGGCCTACAGGGAAGATACGCAGTATTTT.